These 15 T cell receptor beta chains originate from one sample sequenced in a study of cytomegalovirus exposure and HLA in healthy donors. It was with 60 Vbeta and 13 Jbeta primers that the PCR ran. Here immunoSEQ multiplex PCR was the method, and the copy in TCRdb shows in-frame clones only, minus some. Of about 81,000 clones listed, 85% to 90% were seen once; the top ten hold 2.3%. Sequences were obtained from PBMCs. The receptors derive from a man aged 18-30 years in good health and CMV-seronegative.

The sample holds one count of this clone. This chain joins TRBV5-1 and TRBJ2-3; weak D call: TRBD2 (6 bases). This CDR3 has 17 residues. Germline V gives CDR1 SGHRS, CDR2 YFSETQ. Trimming took 0 bases from V and 6 from J, leaving 20 bases between them. The CDR3 reads CASSLEPLGGMADTQYF. The CDR3 region has the DNA TGCGCCAGCAGCTTGGAACCCCTGGGCGGGATGGCGGATACGCAGTATTTT.

The sample holds one count of this clone. This chain links TRBV7-2 with TRBJ2-1; 7 bases are a match to TRBD1. With V trimmed by 5 bases and J by 2 bases, 6 bases remained unmatched. The germline V gene has CDR1 SGHTA and CDR2 FQGNSA. There are 15 residues in the CDR3. The CDR3 DNA follows: TGTGCCAGCAGCCAAAACAGGGGACCCTACAATGAGCAGTTCTTC. Translated, it gives CASSQNRGPYNEQFF.

This sequence joins TRBV5-1 and TRBJ1-2; no clear D. In germline, CDR1 is SGHRS, CDR2 YFSETQ. This CDR3 has 13 amino acids. V lost 0 bases, J lost 7 bases, and 10 bases lay in between. The CDR3 bases are TGCGCCAGCAGCTTGGACAGTCTGATTGGCTACACCTTC. Translation: CASSLDSLIGYTF. Looking up the rest from reference TRBV5-1 and TRBJ1-2 gives the full variable domain: KAGVTQTPRYLIKTRGQQVTLSCSPISGHRSVSWYQQTPGQGLQFLFEYFSETQRNKGNFPGRFSGRQFSNSRSEMNVSTLELGDSALYLCASSLDSLIGYTFGSGTRLTVV.

In DNA, the CDR3 is TGTGCCAGCAGTTTATTTCCGGGTATTCAGCCCCAGCATTTT. Translated: CASSLFPGIQPQHF. V usage is TRBV27 and J usage is TRBJ1-5; D uncertain. The V gene's germline CDR1 is MNHEY and CDR2 SMNVEV (reference sequence). CDR3 length: 14 residues. Trimming took off 1 base at V and 6 bases at J, with 10 bases between the two ends.

The V call is TRBV10-3, the J call TRBJ2-1, with TRBD1 identical over 9 bases. The CDR3 is 14 residues long. Losses at the gene ends were 7 bases for V and 1 base for J; bases not matched to a gene: 2. Germline CDR1 reads ENHRY; CDR2 reads SYGVKD. The CDR3 is CAITDRGSYNEQFF. The CDR3 DNA sequence: TGTGCCATCACTGACAGGGGGTCCTACAATGAGCAGTTCTTC.

The V and J genes are TRBV13 and TRBJ1-1; D unresolved. CDR3 size: 12 residues. The germline V gene encodes CDR1 PRHDT and CDR2 FYEKMQ (reference sequence). V was clipped by 5 bases and J by 9 bases, with 13 bases between them. The CDR3 reads CASSTAGVKAFF. In DNA, the CDR3 is TGTGCCAGCAGCACCGCGGGTGTTAAAGCTTTCTTT.

The chain carries TRBV5-4 and TRBJ2-7; D possibly corresponds to TRBD1 (5 bases). The CDR3 is 14 amino acids. V was pared by 1 base and J by 2 bases, with 10 bases between. Per germline, CDR1 SGHNT and CDR2 YYREEE (reference sequence). CDR3 protein: CASSLQGGPYEQYF. DNA for the CDR3: TGTGCCAGCAGCTTGCAGGGTGGGCCCTACGAGCAGTACTTC.

This clone was counted a single time. The chain has TRBV7-2 and TRBJ2-3; 13 bases line up with TRBD2. This CDR3 comprises 17 residues. Germline trimming cut 6 bases from V and 5 bases from J; bases unmatched to any gene: 11. Germline CDR1 SGHTA, CDR2 FQGNSA. Here the CDR3 DNA reads TGTGCCAGCAGTTCTCCCGGACTAGCGGGAGATTTAGATACGCAGTATTTT. It is translated as CASSSPGLAGDLDTQYF.

This clone is a singleton in its sample. The chain joins TRBV7-3 to TRBJ2-7; D possibly corresponds to TRBD1 (6 bases). Deletions cut 4 bases from V and 0 bases from J, with 13 bases between. The CDR3 has 15 amino acids. Germline V lookup: CDR1 SGHTA, CDR2 FQGTGA. The CDR3: CASSSTGQGSYEQYF. DNA of the CDR3: TGTGCCAGCAGCTCCACAGGGCAAGGCTCCTACGAGCAGTACTTC.

The chain employs TRBV11-2 and TRBJ2-5; D might be TRBD1 (6 bases). This CDR3 comprises 15 residues. CDR1 is SGHAT and CDR2 is FQNNGV in the germline V gene. Trimming removed 6 bases from V and 5 bases from J, with 19 bases in between. Here the CDR3 reads CASSPGQGISETQYF. CDR3 bases: TGTGCCAGCAGTCCCGGGCAGGGGATCTCGGAGACCCAGTACTTC.

This clone appeared a few times. The chain is built from TRBV4-1 and TRBJ1-4, with D hard to call. This CDR3 is built from 15 residues. The ends were cut back, 4 bases at V and 1 base at J, with 10 bases in the middle. Germline V gene sequence: CDR1 MGHRA, CDR2 YSYEKL. The CDR3 region has the DNA TGCGCCAGCAGCCCAGGATCGAGAACTAATGAAAAACTGTTTTTT. It translates to CASSPGSRTNEKLFF.

This chain links TRBV25-1 with TRBJ2-5, with TRBD2 identical over 10 bases. V lost 7 bases, J lost 4 bases, and 9 bases stayed unmatched. Germline values: CDR1 MGHDK, CDR2 SYGVNS. The CDR3 is 15 residues long. CDR3 nucleotide sequence: TGTGCCAGCAAACCCCAGGGACTAGCGATAGAGACCCAGTACTTC. It yields the protein CASKPQGLAIETQYF.

The chain links TRBV27 to TRBJ2-1; D unclear. Germline V lookup: CDR1 MNHEY, CDR2 SMNVEV (reference sequence). The CDR3 spans 12 residues. Trimming removed 10 bases from V and 5 bases from J, with 12 bases in between. This chain's CDR3 is CAIPQKNNEQFF. The CDR3 region has the DNA TGTGCCATCCCCCAAAAAAACAATGAGCAGTTCTTC.

The CDR3 loop is CASSKTSGVGDREQYF. The CDR3 nucleotides are TGTGCCAGCAGCAAGACTAGCGGGGTGGGAGATAGAGAGCAGTACTTC. V usage is TRBV5-6 and J usage is TRBJ2-7; TRBD2 matches at 11 bases. The CDR3 totals 16 residues. Germline lookup yields CDR1 SGHDT and CDR2 YYEEEE. The junction had 13 bases not matched to a gene; V was cut back by 4 bases and J by 7 bases. Complete variable domain (other parts from reference TRBV5-6 and TRBJ2-7): DAGVTQSPTHLIKTRGQQVTLRCSPKSGHDTVSWYQQALGQGPQFIFQYYEEEERQRGNFPDRFSGHQFPNYSSELNVNALLLGDSALYLCASSKTSGVGDREQYFGPGTRLTVT.

The chain links TRBV5-1 to TRBJ2-2; TRBD1 matches at 7 bases. The ends lost 1 base at V and 3 bases at J; junction bases unmatched: 12. Per the germline V gene, CDR1 is SGHRS and CDR2 is YFSETQ. The CDR3 runs 18 residues. CDR3 amino acids: CASSLNVGVRGYTGELFF. CDR3 sequence (DNA): TGCGCCAGCAGCTTGAACGTCGGGGTCAGGGGGTACACCGGGGAGCTGTTTTTT.